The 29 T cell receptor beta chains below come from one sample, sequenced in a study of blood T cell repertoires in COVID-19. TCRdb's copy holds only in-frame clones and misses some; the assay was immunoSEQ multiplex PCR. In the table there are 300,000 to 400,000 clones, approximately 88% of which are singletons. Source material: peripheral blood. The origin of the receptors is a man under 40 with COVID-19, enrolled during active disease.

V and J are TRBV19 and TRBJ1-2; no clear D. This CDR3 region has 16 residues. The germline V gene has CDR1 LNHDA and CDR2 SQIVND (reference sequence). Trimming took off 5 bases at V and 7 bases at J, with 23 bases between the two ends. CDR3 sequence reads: CASSSWKPTPAGGYTF. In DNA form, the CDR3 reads TGTGCCAGTAGTTCCTGGAAACCGACTCCAGCGGGTGGCTACACCTTC.

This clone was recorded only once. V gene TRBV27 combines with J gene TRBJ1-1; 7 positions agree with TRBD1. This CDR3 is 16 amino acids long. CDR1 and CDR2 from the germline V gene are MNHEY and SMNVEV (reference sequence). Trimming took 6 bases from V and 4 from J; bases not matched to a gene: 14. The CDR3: CASRDSRNRGRTEAFF. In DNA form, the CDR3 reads TGTGCCAGCAGGGATTCTAGAAACAGGGGTCGCACTGAAGCTTTCTTT.

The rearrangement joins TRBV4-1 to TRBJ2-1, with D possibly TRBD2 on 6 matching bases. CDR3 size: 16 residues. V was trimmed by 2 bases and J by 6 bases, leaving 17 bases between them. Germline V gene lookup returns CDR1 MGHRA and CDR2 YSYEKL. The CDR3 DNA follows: TGCGCCAGCAGCCAATCCCCGGGACTTCTCGTCAATGAGCAGTTCTTC. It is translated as CASSQSPGLLVNEQFF.

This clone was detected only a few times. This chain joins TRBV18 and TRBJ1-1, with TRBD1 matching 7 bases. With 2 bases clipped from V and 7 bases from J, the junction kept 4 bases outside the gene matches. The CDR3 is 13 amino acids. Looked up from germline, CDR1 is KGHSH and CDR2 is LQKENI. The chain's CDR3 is CASSPNRDSEAFF. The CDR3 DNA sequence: TGTGCCAGCTCACCAAACCGGGACAGTGAAGCTTTCTTT.

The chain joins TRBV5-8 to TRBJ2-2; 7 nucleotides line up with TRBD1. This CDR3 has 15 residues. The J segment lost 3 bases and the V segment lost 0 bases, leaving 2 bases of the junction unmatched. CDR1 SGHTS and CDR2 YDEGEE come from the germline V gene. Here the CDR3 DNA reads TGTGCCAGCAGCTTGGGACAGGGCTACACCGGGGAGCTGTTTTTT. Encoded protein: CASSLGQGYTGELFF.

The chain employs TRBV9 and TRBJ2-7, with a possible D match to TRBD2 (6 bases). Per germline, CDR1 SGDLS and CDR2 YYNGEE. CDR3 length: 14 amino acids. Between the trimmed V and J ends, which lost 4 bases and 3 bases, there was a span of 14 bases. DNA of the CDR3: TGTGCCAGCAGCCCTCGACTAGACTACTACGAGCAGTACTTC. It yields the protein CASSPRLDYYEQYF.

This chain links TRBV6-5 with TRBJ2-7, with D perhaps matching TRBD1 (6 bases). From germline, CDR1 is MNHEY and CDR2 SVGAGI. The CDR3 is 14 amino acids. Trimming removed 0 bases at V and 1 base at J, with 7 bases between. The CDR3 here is CASSYSQGSYEQYF. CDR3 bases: TGTGCCAGCAGTTACTCACAGGGATCCTACGAGCAGTACTTC.

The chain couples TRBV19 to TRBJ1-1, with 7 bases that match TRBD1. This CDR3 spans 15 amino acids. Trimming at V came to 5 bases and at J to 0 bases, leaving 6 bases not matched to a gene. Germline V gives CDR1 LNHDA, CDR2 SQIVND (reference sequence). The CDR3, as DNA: TGTGCCAGTAGTGGAAACAGGGGAATGAACACTGAAGCTTTCTTT. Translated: CASSGNRGMNTEAFF.

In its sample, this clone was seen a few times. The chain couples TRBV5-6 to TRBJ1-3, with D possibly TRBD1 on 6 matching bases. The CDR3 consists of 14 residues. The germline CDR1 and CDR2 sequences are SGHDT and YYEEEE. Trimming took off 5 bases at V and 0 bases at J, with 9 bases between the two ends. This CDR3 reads CASSSRGSGNTIYF. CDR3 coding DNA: TGTGCCAGCAGTTCCAGGGGCTCTGGAAACACCATATATTTT.

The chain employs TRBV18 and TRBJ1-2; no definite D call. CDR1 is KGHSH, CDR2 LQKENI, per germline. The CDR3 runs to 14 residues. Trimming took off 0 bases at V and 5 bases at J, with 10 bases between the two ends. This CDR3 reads CASSPPEDSYGYTF. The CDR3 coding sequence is TGTGCCAGCTCACCACCAGAGGATTCGTATGGCTACACCTTC.

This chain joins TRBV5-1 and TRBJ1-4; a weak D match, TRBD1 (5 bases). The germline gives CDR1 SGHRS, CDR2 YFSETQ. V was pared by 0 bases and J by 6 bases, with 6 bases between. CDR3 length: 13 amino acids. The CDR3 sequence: CASSLGQYEKLFF. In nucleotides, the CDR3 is TGCGCCAGCAGCTTGGGACAGTATGAAAAACTGTTTTTT.

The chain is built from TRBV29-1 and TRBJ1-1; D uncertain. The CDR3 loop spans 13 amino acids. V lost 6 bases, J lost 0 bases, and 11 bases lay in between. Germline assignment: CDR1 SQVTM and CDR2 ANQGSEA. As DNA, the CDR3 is TGCAGCGTCGGAGCGGCCCTGAACACTGAAGCTTTCTTT. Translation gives CSVGAALNTEAFF.

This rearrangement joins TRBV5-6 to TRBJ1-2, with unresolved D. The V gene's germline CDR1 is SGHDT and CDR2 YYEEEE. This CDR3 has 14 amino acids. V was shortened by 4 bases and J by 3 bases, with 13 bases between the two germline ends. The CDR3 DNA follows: TGTGCCAGCAGCCGCGGCCAGGAGGACTATGGCTACACCTTC. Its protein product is CASSRGQEDYGYTF.

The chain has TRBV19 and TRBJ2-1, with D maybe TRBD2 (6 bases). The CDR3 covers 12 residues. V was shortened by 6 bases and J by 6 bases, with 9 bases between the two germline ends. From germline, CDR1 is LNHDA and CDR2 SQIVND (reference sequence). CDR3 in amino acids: CASSGSLNEQFF. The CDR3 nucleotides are TGTGCCAGTAGCGGGAGTCTCAATGAGCAGTTCTTC.

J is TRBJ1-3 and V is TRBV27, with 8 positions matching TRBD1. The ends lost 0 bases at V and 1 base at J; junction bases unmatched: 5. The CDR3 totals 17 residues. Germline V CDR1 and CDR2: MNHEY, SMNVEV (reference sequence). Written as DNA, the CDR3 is TGTGCCAGCAGTTTATCGTCAGGGGGCGGATCTGGAAACACCATATATTTT. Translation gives CASSLSSGGGSGNTIYF.

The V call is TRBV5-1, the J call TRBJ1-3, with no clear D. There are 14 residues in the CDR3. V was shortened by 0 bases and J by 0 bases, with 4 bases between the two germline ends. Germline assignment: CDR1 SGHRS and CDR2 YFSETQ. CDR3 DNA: TGCGCCAGCAGCTTGGAGCTCTCTGGAAACACCATATATTTT. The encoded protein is CASSLELSGNTIYF.

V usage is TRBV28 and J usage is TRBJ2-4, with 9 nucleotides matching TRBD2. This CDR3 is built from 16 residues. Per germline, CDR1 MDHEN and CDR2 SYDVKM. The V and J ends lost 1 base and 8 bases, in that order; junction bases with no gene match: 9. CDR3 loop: CASSLYSGSKGYIQYF. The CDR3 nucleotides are TGTGCCAGCAGTTTATATAGCGGGAGTAAAGGTTACATTCAGTACTTC. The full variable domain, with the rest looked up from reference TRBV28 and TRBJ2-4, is DVKVTQSSRYLVKRTGEKVFLECVQDMDHENMFWYRQDPGLGLRLIYFSYDVKMKEKGDIPEGYSVSREKKERFSLILESASTNQTSMYLCASSLYSGSKGYIQYFGAGTRLSVL.

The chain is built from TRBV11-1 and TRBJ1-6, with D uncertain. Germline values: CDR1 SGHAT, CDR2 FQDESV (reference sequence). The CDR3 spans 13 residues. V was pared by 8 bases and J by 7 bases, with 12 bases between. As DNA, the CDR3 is TGTGCCAGCGGAGGCTCAGTGAATTCACCCCTCCACTTT. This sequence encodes CASGGSVNSPLHF.

The CDR3 spells CASSYSRQGNQPQHF. The DNA of the CDR3 is TGTGCCAGCAGTTACAGTCGACAGGGAAATCAGCCCCAGCATTTT. The J gene is TRBJ1-5, the V gene TRBV27; the match to TRBD1 covers 7 bases. Looked up from germline, CDR1 is MNHEY and CDR2 is SMNVEV (reference sequence). V shed 4 bases, J shed 4 bases, and the junction held 7 bases outside the gene matches. The CDR3 is 15 amino acids.

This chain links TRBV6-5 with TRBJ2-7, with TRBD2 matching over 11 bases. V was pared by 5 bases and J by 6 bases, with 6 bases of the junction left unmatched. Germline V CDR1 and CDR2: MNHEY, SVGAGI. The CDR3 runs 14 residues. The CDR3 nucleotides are TGTGCCAGCAGTCGACTAGCGGGGACCACCGAGCAGTACTTC. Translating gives CASSRLAGTTEQYF.

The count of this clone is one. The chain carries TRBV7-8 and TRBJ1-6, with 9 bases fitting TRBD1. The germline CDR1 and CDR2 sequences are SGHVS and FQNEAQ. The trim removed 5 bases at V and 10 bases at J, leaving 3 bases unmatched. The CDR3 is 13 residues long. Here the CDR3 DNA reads TGTGCCAGCAGCAGGGACAGGGAGTCACCCCTCCACTTT. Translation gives CASSRDRESPLHF.

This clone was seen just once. The CDR3 reads CATSRDHGGASPLHF. CDR3 sequence (DNA): TGTGCCACCAGCAGAGATCACGGAGGGGCCTCACCCCTCCACTTT. This rearrangement joins TRBV15 to TRBJ1-6; a possible D gene is TRBD1 (5 bases). Germline values: CDR1 LNHNV, CDR2 YYDKDF (reference sequence). The CDR3 extends over 15 amino acids. The germline V and J ends were trimmed by 0 bases and 10 bases, with 13 bases remaining between them. Full variable domain (remainder filled in from reference TRBV15 and TRBJ1-6): DAMVIQNPRYQVTQFGKPVTLSCSQTLNHNVMYWYQQKSSQAPKLLFHYYDKDFNNEADTPDNFQSRRPNTSFCFLDIRSPGLGDTAMYLCATSRDHGGASPLHFGNGTRLTVT.

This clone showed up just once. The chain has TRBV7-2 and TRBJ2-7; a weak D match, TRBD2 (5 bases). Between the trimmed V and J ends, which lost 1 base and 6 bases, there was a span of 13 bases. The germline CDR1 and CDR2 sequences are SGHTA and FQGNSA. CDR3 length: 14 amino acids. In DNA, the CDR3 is TGTGCCAGCAGCTTAGTAGGGAGTCCCGGCGAGCAGTACTTC. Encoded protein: CASSLVGSPGEQYF.

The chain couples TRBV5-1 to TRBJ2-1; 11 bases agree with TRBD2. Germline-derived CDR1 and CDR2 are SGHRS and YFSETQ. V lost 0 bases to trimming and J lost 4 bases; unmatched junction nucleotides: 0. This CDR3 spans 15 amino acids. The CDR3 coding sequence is TGCGCCAGCAGCTTGGGACTAGCGGGGTACAATGAGCAGTTCTTC. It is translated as CASSLGLAGYNEQFF.

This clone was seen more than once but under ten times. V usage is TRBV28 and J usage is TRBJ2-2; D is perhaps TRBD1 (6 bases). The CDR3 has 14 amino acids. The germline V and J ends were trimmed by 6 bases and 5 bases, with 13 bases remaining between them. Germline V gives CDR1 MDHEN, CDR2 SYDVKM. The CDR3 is CASSSTGETGELFF. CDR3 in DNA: TGTGCCAGCAGCTCGACAGGAGAGACCGGGGAGCTGTTTTTT.

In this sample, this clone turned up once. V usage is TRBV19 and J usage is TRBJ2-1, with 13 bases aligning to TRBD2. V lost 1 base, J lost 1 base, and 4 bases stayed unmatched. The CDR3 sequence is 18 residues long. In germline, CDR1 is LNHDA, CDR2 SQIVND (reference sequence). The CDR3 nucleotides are TGTGCCAGTAGTATAGGACTAGCGGGGGGTCGTTCCTACAATGAGCAGTTCTTC. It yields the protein CASSIGLAGGRSYNEQFF.

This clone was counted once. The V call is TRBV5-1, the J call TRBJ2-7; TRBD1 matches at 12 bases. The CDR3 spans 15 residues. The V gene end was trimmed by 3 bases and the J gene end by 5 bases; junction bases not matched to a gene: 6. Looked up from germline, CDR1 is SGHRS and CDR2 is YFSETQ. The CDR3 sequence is CASSSVGTGGNEQYF. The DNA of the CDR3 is TGCGCCAGCAGCTCAGTCGGGACAGGGGGCAACGAGCAGTACTTC.

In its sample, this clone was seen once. CDR3 in amino acids: CARGQGHTGANVLTF. CDR3 DNA: TGTGCCAGGGGACAGGGCCATACTGGGGCCAACGTCCTGACTTTC. The chain is built from TRBV2 and TRBJ2-6; 9 positions match TRBD1. V dropped 9 bases and J dropped 2; count of bases not matched to a gene: 5. Germline V lookup: CDR1 SNHLY, CDR2 FYNNEI. The CDR3 consists of 15 residues.

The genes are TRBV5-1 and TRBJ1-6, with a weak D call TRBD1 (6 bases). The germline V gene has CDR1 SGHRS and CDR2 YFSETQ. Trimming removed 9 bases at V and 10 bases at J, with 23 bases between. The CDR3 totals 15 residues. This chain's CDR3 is CATQIGGLRGSPLHF. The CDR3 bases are TGCGCCACCCAGATCGGGGGGCTACGGGGGTCACCCCTCCACTTT.